This T cell receptor beta chain comes out of a study of CD8 T cells in ankylosing spondylitis. One entry per CDR3 protein results from TCRdb running MiXCR on the 5' RACE reads. The sample includes some 87,000 distinct CDR3 sequences, around 9.4% of them seen just once. This clonotype was seen many times. The CDR3 spans 13 residues. V shed 1 base and J shed 2 bases, with 4 bases lying between them. Germline V CDR1 and CDR2: MGHRA, YSYEKL. The sequence was collected from a male donor with ankylosing spondylitis or in good health (not recorded which). The rearrangement uses TRBV4-1 and TRBJ2-3; no firm D call. The sequencing input was blood, either unsorted or a sorted T cell fraction (not recorded which). CDR3 amino acids: CASSQATTDTQYF. CDR3 sequence (DNA): TGCGCCAGCAGCCAAGCGACCACAGATACGCAGTATTTT.